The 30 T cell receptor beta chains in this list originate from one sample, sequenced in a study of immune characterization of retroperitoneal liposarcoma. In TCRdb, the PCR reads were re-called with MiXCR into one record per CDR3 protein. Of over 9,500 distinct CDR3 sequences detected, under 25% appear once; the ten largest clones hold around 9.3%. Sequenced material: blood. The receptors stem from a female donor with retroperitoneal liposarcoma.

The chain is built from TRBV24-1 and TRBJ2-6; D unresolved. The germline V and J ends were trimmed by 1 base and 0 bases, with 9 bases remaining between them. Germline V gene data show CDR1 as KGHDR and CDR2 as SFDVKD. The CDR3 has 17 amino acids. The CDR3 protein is CATSDFDTHSGANVLTF. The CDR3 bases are TGTGCCACCAGTGATTTCGACACCCACTCTGGGGCCAACGTCCTGACTTTC.

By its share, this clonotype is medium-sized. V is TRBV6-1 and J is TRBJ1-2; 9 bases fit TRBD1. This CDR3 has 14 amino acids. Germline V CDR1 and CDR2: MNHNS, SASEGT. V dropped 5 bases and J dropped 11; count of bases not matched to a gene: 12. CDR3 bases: TGTGCCAGCAGTTATACAGGGGGCCTCCAGGGGTACACCTTC. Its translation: CASSYTGGLQGYTF.

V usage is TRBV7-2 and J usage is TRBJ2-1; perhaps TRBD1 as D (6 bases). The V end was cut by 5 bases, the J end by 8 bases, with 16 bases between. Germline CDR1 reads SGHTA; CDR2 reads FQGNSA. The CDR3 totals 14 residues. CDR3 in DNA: TGTGCCAGCAGCCAAGAGGCAGGGGTTCATGAGCAGTTCTTC. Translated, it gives CASSQEAGVHEQFF.

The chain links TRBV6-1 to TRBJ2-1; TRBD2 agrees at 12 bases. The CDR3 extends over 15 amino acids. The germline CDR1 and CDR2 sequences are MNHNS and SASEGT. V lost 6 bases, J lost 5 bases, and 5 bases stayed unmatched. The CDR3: CASSTWTSGNNEQFF. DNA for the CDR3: TGTGCCAGCAGCACCTGGACTAGCGGGAACAATGAGCAGTTCTTC.

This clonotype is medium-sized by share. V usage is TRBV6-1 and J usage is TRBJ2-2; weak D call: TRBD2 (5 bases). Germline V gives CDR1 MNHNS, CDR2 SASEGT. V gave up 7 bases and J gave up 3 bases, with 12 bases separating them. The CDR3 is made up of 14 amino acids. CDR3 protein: CASTADGDTGELFF. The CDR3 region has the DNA TGTGCCAGCACTGCCGACGGGGACACCGGGGAGCTGTTTTTT.

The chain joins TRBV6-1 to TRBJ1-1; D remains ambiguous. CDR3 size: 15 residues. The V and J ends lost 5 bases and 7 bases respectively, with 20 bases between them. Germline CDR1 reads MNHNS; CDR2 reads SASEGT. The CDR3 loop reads CASSFGRRVRSEAFF. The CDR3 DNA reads TGTGCCAGCAGTTTCGGGAGGAGGGTGAGGAGTGAAGCTTTCTTT.

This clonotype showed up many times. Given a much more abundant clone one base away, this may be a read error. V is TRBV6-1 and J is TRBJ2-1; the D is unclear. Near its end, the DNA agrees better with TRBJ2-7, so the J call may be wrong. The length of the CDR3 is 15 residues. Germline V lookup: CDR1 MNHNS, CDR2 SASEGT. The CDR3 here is CASSAYAVLYNEQYF. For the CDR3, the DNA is TGTGCCAGCAGTGCCTATGCGGTACTCTACAATGAGCAGTACTTC.

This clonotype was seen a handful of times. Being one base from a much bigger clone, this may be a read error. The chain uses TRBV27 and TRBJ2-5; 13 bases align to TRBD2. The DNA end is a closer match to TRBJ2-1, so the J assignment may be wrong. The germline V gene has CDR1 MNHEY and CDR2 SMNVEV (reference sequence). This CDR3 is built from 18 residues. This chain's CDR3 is CASSSPGLAGAHMYEQFF. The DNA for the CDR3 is TGTGCCAGCAGTTCCCCCGGACTAGCGGGAGCGCATATGTACGAGCAGTTCTTC.

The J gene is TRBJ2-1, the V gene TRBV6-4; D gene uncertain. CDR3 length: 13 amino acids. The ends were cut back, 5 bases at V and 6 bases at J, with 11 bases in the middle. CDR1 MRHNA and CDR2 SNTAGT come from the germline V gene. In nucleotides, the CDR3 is TGTGCCAGCAGTTCTATCGGTGGCAATGAGCAGTTCTTC. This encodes CASSSIGGNEQFF.

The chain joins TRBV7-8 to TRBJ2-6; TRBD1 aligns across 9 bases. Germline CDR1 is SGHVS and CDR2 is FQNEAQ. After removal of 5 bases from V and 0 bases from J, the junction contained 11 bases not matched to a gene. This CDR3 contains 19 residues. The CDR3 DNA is TGTGCCAGCAGCATCCGGGACAGGGCGCCTCTCTCTGGGGCCAACGTCCTGACTTTC. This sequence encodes CASSIRDRAPLSGANVLTF.

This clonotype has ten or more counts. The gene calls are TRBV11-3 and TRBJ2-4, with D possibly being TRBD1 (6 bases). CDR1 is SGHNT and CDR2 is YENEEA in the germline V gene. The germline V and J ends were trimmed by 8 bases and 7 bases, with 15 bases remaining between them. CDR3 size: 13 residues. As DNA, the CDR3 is TGTGCCAGCGCGAGGGGGAGTAATAACATTCAGTACTTC. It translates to CASARGSNNIQYF.

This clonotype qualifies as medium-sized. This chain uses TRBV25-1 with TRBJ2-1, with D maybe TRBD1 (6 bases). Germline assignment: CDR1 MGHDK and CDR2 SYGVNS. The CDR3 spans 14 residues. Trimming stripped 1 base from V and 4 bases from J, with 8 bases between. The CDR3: CASSESTGYNEQFF. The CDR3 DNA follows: TGTGCCAGCAGTGAATCGACAGGATACAATGAGCAGTTCTTC.

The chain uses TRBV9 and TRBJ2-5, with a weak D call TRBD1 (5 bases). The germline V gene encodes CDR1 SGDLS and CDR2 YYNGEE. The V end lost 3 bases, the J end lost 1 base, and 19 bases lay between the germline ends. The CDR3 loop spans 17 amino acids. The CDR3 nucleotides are TGTGCCAGCAGCGGAGCCCTAAGTCAGGGATCCCAAGAGACCCAGTACTTC. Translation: CASSGALSQGSQETQYF.

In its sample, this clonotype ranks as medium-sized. The CDR3 DNA follows: TGTGCCAGCAGTGAAGGGGGGACCATCTCCTACGAGCAGTACTTC. It translates to CASSEGGTISYEQYF. The chain combines TRBV6-1 with TRBJ2-7, with D possibly called TRBD1 or TRBD2 (5 bases each). CDR1 MNHNS and CDR2 SASEGT come from the germline V gene. The length of the CDR3 is 15 residues. V was trimmed by 1 base and J by 0 bases, leaving 10 bases between them.

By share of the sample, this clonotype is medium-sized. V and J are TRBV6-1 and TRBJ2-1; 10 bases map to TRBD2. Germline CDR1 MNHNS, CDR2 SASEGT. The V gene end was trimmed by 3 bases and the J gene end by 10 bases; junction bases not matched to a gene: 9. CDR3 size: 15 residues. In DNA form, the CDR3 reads TGTGCCAGCAGTGAGGGACTAGCGATTCTTCCGGAGCAGTTCTTC. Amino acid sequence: CASSEGLAILPEQFF.

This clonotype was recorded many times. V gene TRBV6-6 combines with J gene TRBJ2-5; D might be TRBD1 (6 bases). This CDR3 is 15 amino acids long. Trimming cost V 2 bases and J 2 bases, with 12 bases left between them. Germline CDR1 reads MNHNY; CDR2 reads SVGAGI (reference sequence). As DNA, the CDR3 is TGTGCCAGCAGTTACCCGGGACAACTTCAAGAGACCCAGTACTTC. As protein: CASSYPGQLQETQYF.

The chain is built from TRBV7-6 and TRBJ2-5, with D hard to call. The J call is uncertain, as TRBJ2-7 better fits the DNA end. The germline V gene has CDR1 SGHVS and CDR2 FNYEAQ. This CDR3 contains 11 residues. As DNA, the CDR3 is TGTGCCACTACGTCCATCTACGAGCAGTACTTC. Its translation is CATTSIYEQYF.

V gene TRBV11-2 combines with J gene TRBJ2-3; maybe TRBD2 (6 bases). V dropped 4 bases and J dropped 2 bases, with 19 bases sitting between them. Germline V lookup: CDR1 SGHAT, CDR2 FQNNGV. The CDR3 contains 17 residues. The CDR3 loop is CASSSPSGRRSTDTQYF. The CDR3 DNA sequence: TGTGCCAGCAGCTCTCCCTCGGGGAGGCGGTCCACAGATACGCAGTATTTT.

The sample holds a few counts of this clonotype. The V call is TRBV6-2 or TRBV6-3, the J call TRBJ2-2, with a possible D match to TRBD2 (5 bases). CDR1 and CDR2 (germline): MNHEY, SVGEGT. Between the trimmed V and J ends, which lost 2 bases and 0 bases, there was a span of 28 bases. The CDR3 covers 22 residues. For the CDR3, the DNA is TGTGCCAGCAGTTACCTTCTCTCTTGGGGAGAACGACCTACTCCGAACACCGGGGAGCTGTTTTTT. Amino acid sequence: CASSYLLSWGERPTPNTGELFF.

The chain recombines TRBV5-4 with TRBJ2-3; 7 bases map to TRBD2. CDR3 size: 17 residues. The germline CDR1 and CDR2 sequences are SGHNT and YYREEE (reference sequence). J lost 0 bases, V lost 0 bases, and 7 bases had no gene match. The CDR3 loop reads CASSLALAATSTDTQYF. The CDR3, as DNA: TGTGCCAGCAGCTTGGCCCTAGCGGCCACTAGCACAGATACGCAGTATTTT.

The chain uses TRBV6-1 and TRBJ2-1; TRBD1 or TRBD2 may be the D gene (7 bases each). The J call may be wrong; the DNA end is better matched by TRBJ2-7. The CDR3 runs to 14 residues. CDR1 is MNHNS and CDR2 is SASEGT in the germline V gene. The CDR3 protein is CASRVGEGADEQYF. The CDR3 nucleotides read TGTGCCAGCAGAGTCGGGGAGGGGGCGGACGAGCAGTACTTC.

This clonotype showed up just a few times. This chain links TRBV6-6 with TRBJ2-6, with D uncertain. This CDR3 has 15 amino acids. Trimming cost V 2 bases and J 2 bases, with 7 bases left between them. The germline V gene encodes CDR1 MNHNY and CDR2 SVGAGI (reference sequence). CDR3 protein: CASSYGSTGANVLTF. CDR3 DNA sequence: TGTGCCAGCAGTTACGGCAGTACTGGGGCCAACGTCCTGACTTTC.

The CDR3 spells CASSLTGLAQPTDTQYF. As DNA, the CDR3 is TGTGCCAGCTCACTGACTGGACTAGCCCAACCCACAGATACGCAGTATTTT. This chain uses TRBV18 with TRBJ2-3; the match to TRBD2 covers 8 bases. Germline CDR1 is KGHSH and CDR2 is LQKENI. V was clipped by 4 bases and J by 2 bases; unmatched bases: 11. The CDR3 is 17 residues long.

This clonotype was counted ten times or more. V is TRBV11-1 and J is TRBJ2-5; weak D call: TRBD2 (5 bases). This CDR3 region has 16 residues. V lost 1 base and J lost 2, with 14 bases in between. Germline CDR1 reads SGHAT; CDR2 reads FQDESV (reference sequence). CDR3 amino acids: CASSLGRPGLQETQYF. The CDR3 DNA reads TGTGCCAGCAGCTTAGGGAGGCCAGGCTTGCAAGAGACCCAGTACTTC.

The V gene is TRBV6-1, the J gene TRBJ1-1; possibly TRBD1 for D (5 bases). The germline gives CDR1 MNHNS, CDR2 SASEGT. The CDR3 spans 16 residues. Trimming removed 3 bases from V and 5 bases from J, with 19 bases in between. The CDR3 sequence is CASSESRGGRGTEAFF. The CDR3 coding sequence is TGTGCCAGCAGTGAGTCAAGGGGAGGTCGCGGGACTGAAGCTTTCTTT.

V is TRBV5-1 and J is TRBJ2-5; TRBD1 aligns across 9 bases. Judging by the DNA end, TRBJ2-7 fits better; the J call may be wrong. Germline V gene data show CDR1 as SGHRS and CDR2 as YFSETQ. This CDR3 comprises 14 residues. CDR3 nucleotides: TGCGCCAGCAGCGATCGGACAGGGGACTACGAGCAGTACTTC. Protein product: CASSDRTGDYEQYF.

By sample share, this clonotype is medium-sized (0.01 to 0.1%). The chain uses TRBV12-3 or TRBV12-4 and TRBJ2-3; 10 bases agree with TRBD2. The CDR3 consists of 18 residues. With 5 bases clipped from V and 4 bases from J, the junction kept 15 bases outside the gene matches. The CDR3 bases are TGTGCCAGCAGTAAAATGGTTCTAGCGGGAGCTCTCCCAGATACGCAGTATTTT. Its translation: CASSKMVLAGALPDTQYF.

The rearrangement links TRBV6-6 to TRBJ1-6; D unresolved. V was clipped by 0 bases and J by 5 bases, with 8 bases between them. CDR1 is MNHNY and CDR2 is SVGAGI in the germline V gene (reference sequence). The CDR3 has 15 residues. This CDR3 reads CASSYSVRHNSPLHF. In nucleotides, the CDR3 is TGTGCCAGCAGTTACTCAGTTAGACATAATTCACCCCTCCACTTT.

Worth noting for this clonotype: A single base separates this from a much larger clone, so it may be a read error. For the CDR3, the DNA is TGTGCCAGCAGTGAAAGTGGGGAAGCCTACGAGCAGTACTTC. It translates to CASSESGEAYEQYF. This sequence joins TRBV6-1 and TRBJ2-1, with unresolved D. Matching the DNA end better, TRBJ2-7 makes the J call doubtful. Germline-derived CDR1 and CDR2 are MNHNS and SASEGT. This CDR3 spans 14 amino acids.

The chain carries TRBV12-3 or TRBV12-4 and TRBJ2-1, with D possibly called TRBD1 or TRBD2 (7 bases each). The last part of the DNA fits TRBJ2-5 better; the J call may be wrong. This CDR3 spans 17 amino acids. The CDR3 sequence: CASSLVQGGTLGETQYF. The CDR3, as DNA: TGTGCCAGCAGTTTGGTTCAGGGGGGGACCTTAGGGGAGACCCAGTACTTC.